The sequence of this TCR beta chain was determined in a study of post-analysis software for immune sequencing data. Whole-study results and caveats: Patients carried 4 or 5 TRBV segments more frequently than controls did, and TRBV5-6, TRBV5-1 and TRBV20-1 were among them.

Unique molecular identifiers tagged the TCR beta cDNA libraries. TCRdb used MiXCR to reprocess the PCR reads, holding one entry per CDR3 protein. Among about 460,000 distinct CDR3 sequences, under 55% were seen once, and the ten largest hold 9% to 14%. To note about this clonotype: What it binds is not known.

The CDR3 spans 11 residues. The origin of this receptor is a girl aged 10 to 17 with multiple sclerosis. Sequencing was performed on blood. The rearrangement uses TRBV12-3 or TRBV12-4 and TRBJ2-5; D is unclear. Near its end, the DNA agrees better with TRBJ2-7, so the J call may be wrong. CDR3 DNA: TGTGCCAGCCGATTTGAGGACGAGCAGTACTTC. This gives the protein CASRFEDEQYF.